This T cell receptor (beta chain) stems from a study of shared clonotypes between healthy human individuals. Turning to the study itself: A donor's plate count was three for CD4 naive and three for CD4 memory; CD8 naive had two and CD8 memory one.

The germline gives CDR1 KGHSH, CDR2 LQKENI. This CDR3 contains 13 residues. The junction had 6 bases not matched to a gene; V was cut back by 6 bases and J by 6 bases. In the naive CD8 group, cells lacked CD45RO and were positively selected for CCR7, so terminally differentiated effector memory CD45RA+ cells were left out. Repertoires were generated with immunoSEQ multiplex PCR, while TCRdb's copy carries only in-frame clones and drops some. The table includes a few million clones, 90% to 95% detected once. On this clone itself: Its target is unknown.

Study-wide results and limits: The low donor count limited represented genetic and exposure-history diversity. Memory subsets generally showed smaller estimated richness than naive subsets did.

The V gene is TRBV18, the J gene TRBJ2-7; 9 positions agree with TRBD1. Sequenced: naive CD8+ T cells from PBMCs. The origin of this receptor is a man aged 18 to 29 in good health. Some clones in this sample may be carry-over from other donors' samples. CDR3 amino acids: CASSPTGGGEQYF. In DNA form, the CDR3 reads TGTGCCAGCTCCCCGACAGGGGGAGGCGAGCAGTACTTC.